This T cell receptor beta chain was obtained from a study of T cell repertoires in cytomegalovirus infection. Study summary: Indications of both CMV infection and matching HLA type were provided by public TCR beta signatures. Study-wide results and limits: Predominance within the ex vivo response was attributable to HLA-C-restricted CMV-specific TCR beta clonotypes.

This clonotype was detected a few times. Its target is not known. Germline V lookup: CDR1 DFQATT, CDR2 SNEGSKA (reference sequence). This CDR3 has 15 residues. J gave up 3 bases and V 2 bases, and 10 bases lay outside the gene matches. TCRdb called the reads again in MiXCR, with one record for every CDR3 protein. This sample has about 570,000 distinct CDR3 sequences, with just under 40% found just once. The sequencing used cultured PBMCs, collected from culture after CMV antigen stimulation. This chain links TRBV20-1 with TRBJ2-7; 7 bases agree with TRBD2. This TCR came from a human donor in good health (CMV status not recorded). Some clones in this sample may be carry-over from other donors' samples. The CDR3, as DNA: TGCAGTGCTAGAACTTCGGGGGGAATGGGCTACGAGCAGTACTTC. Translation: CSARTSGGMGYEQYF.